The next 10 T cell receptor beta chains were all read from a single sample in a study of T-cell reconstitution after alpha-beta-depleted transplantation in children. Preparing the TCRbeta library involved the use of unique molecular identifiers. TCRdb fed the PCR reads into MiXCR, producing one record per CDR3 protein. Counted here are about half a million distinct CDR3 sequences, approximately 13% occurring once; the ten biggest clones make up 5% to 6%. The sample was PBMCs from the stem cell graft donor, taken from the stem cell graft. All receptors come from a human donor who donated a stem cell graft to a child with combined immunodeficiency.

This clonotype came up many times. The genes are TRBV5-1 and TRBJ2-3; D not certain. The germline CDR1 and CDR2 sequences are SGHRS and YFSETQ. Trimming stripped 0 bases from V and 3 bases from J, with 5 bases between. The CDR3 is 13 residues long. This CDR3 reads CASSLEPTDTQYF. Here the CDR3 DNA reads TGCGCCAGCAGCTTGGAGCCTACAGATACGCAGTATTTT. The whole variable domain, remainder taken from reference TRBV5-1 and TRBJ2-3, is KAGVTQTPRYLIKTRGQQVTLSCSPISGHRSVSWYQQTPGQGLQFLFEYFSETQRNKGNFPGRFSGRQFSNSRSEMNVSTLELGDSALYLCASSLEPTDTQYFGPGTRLTVL.

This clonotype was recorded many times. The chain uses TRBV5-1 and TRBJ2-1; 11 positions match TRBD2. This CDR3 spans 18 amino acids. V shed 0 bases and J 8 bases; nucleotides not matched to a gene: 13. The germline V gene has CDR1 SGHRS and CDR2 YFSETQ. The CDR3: CASSLAAGLAVGVHEQFF. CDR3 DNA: TGCGCCAGCAGCTTGGCCGCGGGACTAGCGGTAGGGGTCCATGAGCAGTTCTTC.

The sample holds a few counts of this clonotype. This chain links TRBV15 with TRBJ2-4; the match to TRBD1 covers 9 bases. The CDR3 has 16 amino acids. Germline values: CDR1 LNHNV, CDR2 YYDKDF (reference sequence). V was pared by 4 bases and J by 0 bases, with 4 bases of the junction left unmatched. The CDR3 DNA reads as TGTGCCACCAGCAAGGGGACAGGGTTAGCCAAAAACATTCAGTACTTC. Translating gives CATSKGTGLAKNIQYF.

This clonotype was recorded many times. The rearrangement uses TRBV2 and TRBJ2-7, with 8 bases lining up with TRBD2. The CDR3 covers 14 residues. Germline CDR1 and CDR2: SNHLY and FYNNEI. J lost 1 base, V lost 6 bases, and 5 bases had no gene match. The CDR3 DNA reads TGTGCCAGCAGACCTATAGCGGGGTCCTACGAGCAGTACTTC. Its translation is CASRPIAGSYEQYF.

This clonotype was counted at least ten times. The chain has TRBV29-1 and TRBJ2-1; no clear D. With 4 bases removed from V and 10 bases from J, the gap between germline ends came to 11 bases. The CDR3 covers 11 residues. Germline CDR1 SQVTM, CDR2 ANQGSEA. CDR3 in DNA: TGCAGCGTTGTAAAGCTGCCAGAGCAGTTCTTC. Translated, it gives CSVVKLPEQFF.

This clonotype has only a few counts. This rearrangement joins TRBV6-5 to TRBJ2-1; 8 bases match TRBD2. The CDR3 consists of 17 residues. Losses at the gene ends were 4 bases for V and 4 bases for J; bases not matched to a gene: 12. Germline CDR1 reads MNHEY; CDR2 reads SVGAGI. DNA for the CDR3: TGTGCCAGCAGTTCGTCGGCAGCGGGAGAATTGTACAATGAGCAGTTCTTC. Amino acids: CASSSSAAGELYNEQFF.

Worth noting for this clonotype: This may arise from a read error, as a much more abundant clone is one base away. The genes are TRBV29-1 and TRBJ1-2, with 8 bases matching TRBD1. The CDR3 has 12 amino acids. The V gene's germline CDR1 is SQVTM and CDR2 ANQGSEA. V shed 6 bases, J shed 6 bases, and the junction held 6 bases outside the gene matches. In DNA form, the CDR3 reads TGCAGCGTCACGACAGGGGAAGATGGCTACACCTTC. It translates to CSVTTGEDGYTF.

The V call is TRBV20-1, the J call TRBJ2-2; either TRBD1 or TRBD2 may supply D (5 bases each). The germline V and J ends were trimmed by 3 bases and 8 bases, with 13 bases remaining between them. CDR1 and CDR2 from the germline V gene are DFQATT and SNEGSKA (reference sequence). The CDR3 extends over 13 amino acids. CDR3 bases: TGCAGTGCTAGTTACGAGTGGGGGGGGGAGCTGTTTTTT. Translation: CSASYEWGGELFF.

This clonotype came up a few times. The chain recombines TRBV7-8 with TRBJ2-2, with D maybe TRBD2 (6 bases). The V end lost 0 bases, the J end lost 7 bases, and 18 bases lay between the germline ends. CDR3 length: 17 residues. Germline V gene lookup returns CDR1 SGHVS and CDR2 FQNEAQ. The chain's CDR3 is CASSLARIARESGELFF. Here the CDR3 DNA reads TGTGCCAGCAGCTTAGCGCGTATTGCCCGGGAGAGCGGGGAGCTGTTTTTT.

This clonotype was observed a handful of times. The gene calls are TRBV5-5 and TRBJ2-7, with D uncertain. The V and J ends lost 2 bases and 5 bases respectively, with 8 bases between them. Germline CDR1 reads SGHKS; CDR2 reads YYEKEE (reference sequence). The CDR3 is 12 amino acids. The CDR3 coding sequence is TGTGCCAGCAGCTTTTCCCCTAACGAGCAGTACTTC. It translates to CASSFSPNEQYF.